Listed below are T cell receptor beta chains from one sample, sequenced in a study of response to subunit inactivated influenza vaccine. TCRdb reprocessed the RT-PCR reads via MiXCR and lists one record per CDR3 protein. The sample has roughly 290,000 distinct CDR3 sequences, 20% to 25% seen once. Sequencing was performed on PBMCs from blood, taken approximately 20 months after vaccination. These receptors all come from a man aged 50 to 69 who received an inactivated influenza vaccine. Each CDR3 is given with its conserved first and last residue. The D gene is left open where the match is weak.

d_gene	v_gene	j_gene	CDR3aa
-	TRBV5-1	TRBJ1-1	CASSLGGQGNTEAFF
-	TRBV7-9	TRBJ1-1	CASSPGAIANTEAFF
-	TRBV15	TRBJ2-3	CATSRDKATVDTQYF
TRBD1	TRBV2	TRBJ2-7	CASSVGQVPDEQYF
-	TRBV12-3/TRBV12-4	TRBJ2-3	CASSLGGSSDTQYF
-	TRBV12-3/TRBV12-4	TRBJ1-6	CASRGRLGPLHF
TRBD1	TRBV20-1	TRBJ1-1	CSARGATGGTEAFF
TRBD1	TRBV7-9	TRBJ2-5	CASSFGQGGGETQYF
-	TRBV5-1	TRBJ1-1	CASSPGGRPNTEAFF
TRBD1	TRBV10-3	TRBJ2-1	CAISPIQGAIDEQFF
TRBD1	TRBV7-2	TRBJ1-2	CASSLGGGAYGYTF
TRBD1	TRBV19	TRBJ1-6	CASTNRGTYNSPLHF
TRBD2	TRBV6-1	TRBJ2-2	CASGSFSGVYTGELFF
-	TRBV4-1	TRBJ2-1	CASSRDPSVNSYNEQFF
-	TRBV9	TRBJ2-1	CASSVGDNLRRGEQFF
-	TRBV6-1	TRBJ2-7	CASSDGRGGSYEQYF
TRBD1	TRBV12-3/TRBV12-4	TRBJ1-5	CASSLAGQGNQPQHF
TRBD1	TRBV7-2	TRBJ1-1	CASSARQGGAFF
TRBD2	TRBV20-1	TRBJ2-5	CSASPLGLAVSETQYF
TRBD2	TRBV11-1	TRBJ2-7	CASSLVAAGGPSFEQYF
-	TRBV19	TRBJ1-1	CASGIDRRNTEAFF
-	TRBV11-1	TRBJ2-2	CASSPGGWGRNTGELFF
-	TRBV12-3/TRBV12-4	TRBJ1-2	CASRSGGRGYTF
-	TRBV3-1	TRBJ1-1	CASSQLRVGTEAFF
-	TRBV23-1	TRBJ2-4	CASSQSWHGAENIQYF
-	TRBV20-1	TRBJ2-3	CSARDLKTGPDTQYF
-	TRBV12-3/TRBV12-4	TRBJ1-1	CASKLWGNTEAFF
-	TRBV12-3/TRBV12-4	TRBJ2-7	CASSLAGLHEQYF
-	TRBV5-1	TRBJ1-2	CASSPGRQIYGYTF
-	TRBV4-2	TRBJ1-2	CASSQWTEVMENYGYTF
-	TRBV5-4	TRBJ2-6	CASSLESSGANVLTF
-	TRBV6-1	TRBJ1-2	CASSARGARGYTF
-	TRBV4-2	TRBJ2-3	CASSQVSSKVSDTQYF
TRBD1	TRBV24-1	TRBJ1-5	CATSQSGTGGPQPQHF
-	TRBV6-5	TRBJ1-4	CASSTQNEKLFF
-	TRBV5-1	TRBJ2-7	CASSQGARVYEQYF
-	TRBV7-2	TRBJ1-3	CASSLKWGGGNTIYF
-	TRBV7-8	TRBJ2-2	CASSFGAGSTGELFF
TRBD1	TRBV6-5	TRBJ2-7	CASSYKGRGRYEQYF
-	TRBV5-1	TRBJ2-1	CASSFGQTSYNEQFF
-	TRBV12-3/TRBV12-4	TRBJ2-7	CASSLYEIWGTGAYEQYF
TRBD2	TRBV20-1	TRBJ2-1	CSAKGSLAGNNEQFF
-	TRBV12-3/TRBV12-4	TRBJ1-5	CASSLVRTANQPQHF
-	TRBV20-1	TRBJ2-7	CSARDPRYEQYF
-	TRBV7-2	TRBJ2-1	CASSGRSSGHNEQFF
-	TRBV28	TRBJ1-6	CASSRWGYNSPLHF
-	TRBV20-1	TRBJ1-1	CSARAPLRGITEAFF
-	TRBV5-6	TRBJ2-5	CASSLLPDYQETQYF
TRBD1	TRBV3-1	TRBJ1-5	CASSQTGQRQPQHF
TRBD1	TRBV12-3/TRBV12-4	TRBJ1-1	CASSPRDSHTEAFF